Listed here are 23 T cell receptor beta chains from one sample, sequenced in a study of identical twins. Via MiXCR, TCRdb re-called the 5' RACE reads, giving one row per CDR3 protein. The sample gives some 900,000 distinct CDR3 sequences, 9% to 15% of which show up once; roughly 1.5% is in the top ten. The sample was also reused in another study, on yellow fever vaccine responses in identical twins.

Source material: PBMCs. The source is a woman under 30 in good health.

This clonotype was seen only a few times. This chain connects TRBV12-5 to TRBJ1-1; 10 bases fit TRBD1. CDR1 and CDR2 from the germline V gene are LGHNT and FRNRAP. CDR3 length equals 15 residues. V trimming: 1 base; J trimming: 4 bases; junction bases outside the gene matches: 3. CDR3 sequence reads: CASGLATGGRTEAFF. The CDR3 DNA follows: TGTGCTAGTGGTTTGGCGACAGGGGGCCGCACTGAAGCTTTCTTT.

This clonotype has just a few counts. This chain joins TRBV7-9 and TRBJ2-5, with unresolved D. The CDR3 runs to 12 residues. In germline, CDR1 is SEHNR, CDR2 FQNEAQ (reference sequence). Trimming took 7 bases from V and 3 from J, leaving 9 bases between them. The CDR3: CASKAWEETQYF. The CDR3 nucleotides read TGTGCCAGCAAGGCGTGGGAAGAGACCCAGTACTTC.

The rearrangement joins TRBV5-1 to TRBJ2-2; D is unclear. The CDR3 runs to 16 residues. Germline CDR1 SGHRS, CDR2 YFSETQ. The ends were cut back, 1 base at V and 2 bases at J, with 12 bases in the middle. The CDR3 spells CASSLLGALNTGELFF. The DNA for the CDR3 is TGCGCCAGCAGCTTGTTAGGTGCCCTTAACACCGGGGAGCTGTTTTTT.

This sequence joins TRBV5-1 and TRBJ2-5; 8 nucleotides line up with TRBD2. Losses at the gene ends were 0 bases for V and 0 bases for J; bases not matched to a gene: 4. CDR3 length: 16 residues. Germline lookup yields CDR1 SGHRS and CDR2 YFSETQ. CDR3 bases: TGCGCCAGCAGCTTGGCTGGCGGGGGGTACCAAGAGACCCAGTACTTC. Encoded protein: CASSLAGGGYQETQYF.

There are many counts of this clonotype. The V gene is TRBV5-1, the J gene TRBJ2-1, with TRBD2 matching over 7 bases. Germline V gene sequence: CDR1 SGHRS, CDR2 YFSETQ. This CDR3 contains 15 residues. V lost 6 bases and J lost 6; bases outside the gene matches: 12. The CDR3 bases are TGCGCCAGCACCAAGCCCAGCGGGATAGTCAATGAGCAGTTCTTC. The encoded protein is CASTKPSGIVNEQFF.

The rearrangement joins TRBV9 to TRBJ2-7; D possibly corresponds to TRBD2 (7 bases). V shed 4 bases and J shed 3 bases, with 20 bases lying between them. Germline CDR1 SGDLS, CDR2 YYNGEE. The CDR3 runs 16 residues. The DNA for the CDR3 is TGTGCCAGCAGCCAAGGGGGAGGGTGGGGGAGCTACGAGCAGTACTTC. Encoded protein: CASSQGGGWGSYEQYF.

The chain carries TRBV4-1 and TRBJ2-1; 11 bases match TRBD1. The germline CDR1 and CDR2 sequences are MGHRA and YSYEKL. This CDR3 has 16 residues. Trimming removed 1 base from V and 1 base from J; junction bases left unmatched: 0. The CDR3 sequence is CASSQGDRGSYNEQFF. The CDR3 nucleotides read TGCGCCAGCAGCCAAGGGGACAGGGGGTCCTACAATGAGCAGTTCTTC.

The gene calls are TRBV29-1 and TRBJ2-5, with D possibly being TRBD1 (5 bases). This CDR3 contains 14 residues. Looked up from germline, CDR1 is SQVTM and CDR2 is ANQGSEA. Trimming removed 4 bases at V and 3 bases at J, with 15 bases between. CDR3 in amino acids: CSVGPPGREETQYF. For the CDR3, the DNA is TGCAGCGTTGGACCCCCAGGGCGCGAAGAGACCCAGTACTTC.

The rearrangement joins TRBV3-1 to TRBJ2-7; no clear D. The V gene's germline CDR1 is LGHDT and CDR2 YNNKEL (reference sequence). Trimming stripped 4 bases from V and 6 bases from J, with 16 bases between. The CDR3 sequence is 14 residues long. CDR3: CASSRGRLVVEQYF. The CDR3 nucleotides are TGTGCCAGCAGCCGAGGCAGATTGGTTGTCGAGCAGTACTTC.

This clonotype was picked up one time. The chain links TRBV28 to TRBJ2-2; D ambiguous. The germline V and J ends were trimmed by 6 bases and 0 bases, with 17 bases remaining between them. CDR3 length equals 17 residues. Germline V gene lookup returns CDR1 MDHEN and CDR2 SYDVKM. The DNA of the CDR3 is TGTGCCAGCAGCGCCGACCTGGGCAGGTCGAACACCGGGGAGCTGTTTTTT. It yields the protein CASSADLGRSNTGELFF.

This clonotype was seen a handful of times. The chain carries TRBV28 and TRBJ2-2; either TRBD1 or TRBD2 may fit D (5 bases each). V lost 5 bases and J lost 6, with 16 bases in between. The length of the CDR3 is 15 residues. The germline gives CDR1 MDHEN, CDR2 SYDVKM. CDR3 bases: TGTGCCAGCAGTAACGGGACCGCCTCCTCCGGGGAGCTGTTTTTT. The encoded protein is CASSNGTASSGELFF.

The chain uses TRBV12-3 or TRBV12-4 and TRBJ2-3, with D possibly being TRBD1 or TRBD2 (7 bases each). Between the trimmed V and J ends, which lost 8 bases and 0 bases, there was a span of 18 bases. The length of the CDR3 is 16 residues. For the CDR3, the DNA is TGTGCCAGCTCAGGGGGGGGCCTCCCTAGCACAGATACGCAGTATTTT. Translation gives CASSGGGLPSTDTQYF.

There are many counts of this clonotype. The gene calls are TRBV12-3 or TRBV12-4 and TRBJ2-1; no firm D call. The CDR3 length is 15 residues. The germline V and J ends were trimmed by 3 bases and 5 bases, with 14 bases remaining between them. CDR3: CASSLGSLGDNEQFF. CDR3 bases: TGTGCCAGCAGTTTGGGAAGCCTTGGTGACAATGAGCAGTTCTTC.

In the case of this clonotype: A read error is possible here, since a much larger clone lies one base away. CDR3 loop: CSATGQETQYF. The CDR3 region has the DNA TGCAGTGCTACCGGGCAAGAGACCCAGTACTTC. The chain employs TRBV20-1 and TRBJ2-5, with no clear D. Germline CDR1 DFQATT, CDR2 SNEGSKA (reference sequence). The CDR3 has 11 amino acids. V was cut by 4 bases and J by 2 bases, with 5 bases left in between.

The rearrangement uses TRBV27 and TRBJ2-7; TRBD1 aligns across 9 bases. In germline, CDR1 is MNHEY, CDR2 SMNVEV (reference sequence). This CDR3 is 14 amino acids long. With 3 bases clipped from V and 6 bases from J, the junction kept 6 bases outside the gene matches. The CDR3 protein is CASSFGTGIGEQYF. The CDR3, as DNA: TGTGCCAGCAGTTTTGGGACAGGGATTGGCGAGCAGTACTTC.

This sequence joins TRBV20-1 and TRBJ1-4; D uncertain. In germline, CDR1 is DFQATT, CDR2 SNEGSKA (reference sequence). The V end was cut by 6 bases, the J end by 4 bases, with 12 bases between. The CDR3 length is 13 residues. The CDR3 DNA reads TGCAGTGCCCACCCCACCAGTAATGAAAAACTGTTTTTT. Its protein product is CSAHPTSNEKLFF.

The rearrangement uses TRBV6-1 and TRBJ2-4; 7 positions agree with TRBD1. The CDR3 length is 15 residues. The trim removed 6 bases at V and 3 bases at J, leaving 8 bases unmatched. Germline V gene lookup returns CDR1 MNHNS and CDR2 SASEGT. This CDR3 is CASSPSSGGKNIQYF. For the CDR3, the DNA is TGTGCCAGCAGCCCCTCGTCAGGGGGCAAAAACATTCAGTACTTC.

This clonotype was recorded a few times. The genes are TRBV7-6 and TRBJ2-3; 7 bases line up with TRBD1. CDR1 SGHVS and CDR2 FNYEAQ come from the germline V gene. Germline trimming cut 0 bases from V and 5 bases from J; bases unmatched to any gene: 5. This CDR3 has 15 amino acids. The CDR3 loop is CASSLAGQVGDTQYF. The CDR3 region has the DNA TGTGCCAGCAGCTTAGCTGGACAGGTGGGAGATACGCAGTATTTT.

In its sample, this clonotype was seen many times. The chain joins TRBV3-1 to TRBJ2-1, with TRBD2 matching over 7 bases. The CDR3 length is 15 residues. Per the germline V gene, CDR1 is LGHDT and CDR2 is YNNKEL (reference sequence). Trimming removed 1 base from V and 8 bases from J; junction bases left unmatched: 8. The CDR3 loop is CASSQGGRATDEQFF. In DNA, the CDR3 is TGTGCCAGCAGCCAAGGTGGGAGGGCCACGGATGAGCAGTTCTTC.

There are a few counts of this clonotype. The rearrangement links TRBV4-1 to TRBJ1-4; the D is unclear. The germline CDR1 and CDR2 sequences are MGHRA and YSYEKL. Deletions cut 3 bases from V and 4 bases from J, with 15 bases between. This CDR3 spans 16 amino acids. CDR3 nucleotide sequence: TGCGCCAGCAGCCAGATTGAAGGCCCCCGTAATGAAAAACTGTTTTTT. Its translation is CASSQIEGPRNEKLFF.

The V and J genes are TRBV28 and TRBJ2-5; 14 nucleotides align to TRBD2. From germline, CDR1 is MDHEN and CDR2 SYDVKM. This CDR3 has 18 residues. V shed 2 bases and J 3 bases; nucleotides not matched to a gene: 8. The CDR3 DNA follows: TGTGCCAGCAGTTTACTCCTAGGGGGACTAGCGGGGGAAGAGACCCAGTACTTC. Residues: CASSLLLGGLAGEETQYF. Filled out from reference TRBV28 and TRBJ2-5, the complete variable domain reads DVKVTQSSRYLVKRTGEKVFLECVQDMDHENMFWYRQDPGLGLRLIYFSYDVKMKEKGDIPEGYSVSREKKERFSLILESASTNQTSMYLCASSLLLGGLAGEETQYFGPGTRLLVL.

This chain connects TRBV3-1 to TRBJ2-3, with D possibly being TRBD1 or TRBD2 (5 bases each). This CDR3 contains 16 residues. V lost 0 bases and J 0 bases, leaving 10 bases between the germline ends. Germline lookup yields CDR1 LGHDT and CDR2 YNNKEL (reference sequence). The CDR3 loop reads CASSQDWGGSTDTQYF. CDR3 DNA: TGTGCCAGCAGCCAAGATTGGGGCGGGAGCACAGATACGCAGTATTTT.

This clonotype was observed a few times. The chain uses TRBV29-1 and TRBJ2-1; TRBD2 matches 7 bases. Per germline, CDR1 SQVTM and CDR2 ANQGSEA. This CDR3 is 15 amino acids long. V dropped 0 bases and J dropped 5; count of bases not matched to a gene: 7. The CDR3 nucleotides read TGCAGCGTTGAAGAGTGGGACTACGAGAACAATGAGCAGTTCTTC. This gives the protein CSVEEWDYENNEQFF.